The entry below gives a single T cell receptor (beta chain) sequence along with its context. The antigen remains undetermined. The CDR3 covers 13 residues. Libraries of TRB cDNA were made by 5' RACE and carried UMIs. TCRdb re-analyzed the 5' RACE reads; it lists each CDR3 protein once, without DNA. The sample has about 120,000 distinct CDR3 sequences; the top ten hold about 0.35%. This record belongs to a study of CXCR3-negative and CXCR3-positive naive CD8 T cells. Study details: Cumulative TRB read yield was roughly 140 million, averaging about 1.5 +/- 0.3 million per library. Study-wide findings and caveats: Memory cells differed in TRBV-TRBJ usage, but naive CXCR3-negative and CXCR3-positive cells had similar usage. Researchers report that CXCR3-positive naive cells carry more hydrophobic TRB CDR3s than CXCR3-negative naive cells.

The sample taken for sequencing was naive CXCR3+ CD8+ T cells from blood. Indicated subset: CD45RO-CCR7+CD27+CD95- naive CD8+ T cells expressing CXCR3 (TNR3+). The rearrangement links TRBV12-3 or TRBV12-4 to TRBJ1-2. The TCR originated in a human donor in good health. Some clones in this sample may be carry-over from other donors' samples. The CDR3 loop reads CASTLAGSYGYTF.